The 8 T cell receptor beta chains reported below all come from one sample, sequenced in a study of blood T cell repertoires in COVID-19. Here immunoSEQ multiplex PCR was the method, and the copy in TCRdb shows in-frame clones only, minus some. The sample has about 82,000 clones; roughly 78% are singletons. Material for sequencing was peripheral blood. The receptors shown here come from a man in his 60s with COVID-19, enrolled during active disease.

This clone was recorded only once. This CDR3 is CASSRAQNTEAFF. The CDR3 DNA reads as TGTGCCAGCAGCCGGGCACAGAACACTGAAGCTTTCTTT. The chain links TRBV14 to TRBJ1-1, with unresolved D. V shed 4 bases and J shed 1 base, with 7 bases lying between them. The V gene's germline CDR1 is SGHDN and CDR2 FVKESK. The CDR3 contains 13 residues.

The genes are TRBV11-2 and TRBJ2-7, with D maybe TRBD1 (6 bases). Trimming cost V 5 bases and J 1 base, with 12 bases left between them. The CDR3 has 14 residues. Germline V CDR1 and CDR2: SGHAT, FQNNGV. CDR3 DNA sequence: TGTGCCAGCAGCCCGAGGGGGATTTCCTACGAGCAGTACTTC. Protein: CASSPRGISYEQYF.

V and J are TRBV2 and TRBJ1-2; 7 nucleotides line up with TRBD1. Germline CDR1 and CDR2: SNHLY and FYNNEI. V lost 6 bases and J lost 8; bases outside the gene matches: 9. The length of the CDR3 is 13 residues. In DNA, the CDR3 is TGTGCCAGCAGCCCGGGACAGTTTGGGGGCTACACCTTC. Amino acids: CASSPGQFGGYTF.

CDR3 DNA sequence: TGTGCCAGCAGCCCGACGGACACTAACTCACCCCTCCACTTT. Its translation is CASSPTDTNSPLHF. The rearrangement uses TRBV3-1 (or the pseudogene TRBV3-2) and TRBJ1-6, with D perhaps matching TRBD1 (5 bases). The CDR3 extends over 14 amino acids. The V end lost 4 bases, the J end lost 10 bases, and 14 bases lay between the germline ends. Germline CDR1 reads LGHDT; CDR2 reads YNNKEL (reference sequence).

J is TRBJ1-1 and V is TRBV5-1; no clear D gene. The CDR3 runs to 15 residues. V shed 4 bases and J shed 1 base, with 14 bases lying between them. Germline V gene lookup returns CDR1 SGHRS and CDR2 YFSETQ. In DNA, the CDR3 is TGCGCCAGCAGCCGATCCGGCGGGGAGAACACTGAAGCTTTCTTT. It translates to CASSRSGGENTEAFF. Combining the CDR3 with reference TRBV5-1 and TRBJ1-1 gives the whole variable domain KAGVTQTPRYLIKTRGQQVTLSCSPISGHRSVSWYQQTPGQGLQFLFEYFSETQRNKGNFPGRFSGRQFSNSRSEMNVSTLELGDSALYLCASSRSGGENTEAFFGQGTRLTVV.

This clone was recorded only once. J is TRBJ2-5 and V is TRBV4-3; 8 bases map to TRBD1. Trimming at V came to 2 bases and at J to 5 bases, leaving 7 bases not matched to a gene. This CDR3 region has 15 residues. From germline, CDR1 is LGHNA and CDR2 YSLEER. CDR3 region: CASSQIGRGQETQYF. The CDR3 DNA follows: TGCGCCAGCAGCCAAATAGGCAGGGGGCAGGAGACCCAGTACTTC.

For the CDR3, the DNA is TGTGCCAGCAGTTTACAGGGGGCGCGGAACTATGGCTACACCTTC. Translation gives CASSLQGARNYGYTF. The genes are TRBV27 and TRBJ1-2, with 8 bases fitting TRBD1. CDR1 and CDR2 (germline): MNHEY, SMNVEV (reference sequence). The CDR3 loop spans 15 amino acids. Trimming at V came to 2 bases and at J to 2 bases, leaving 4 bases not matched to a gene.

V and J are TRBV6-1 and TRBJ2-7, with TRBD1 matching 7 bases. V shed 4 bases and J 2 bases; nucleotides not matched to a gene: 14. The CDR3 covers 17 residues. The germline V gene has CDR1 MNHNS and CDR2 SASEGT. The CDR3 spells CASSVGKGAVGPYEQYF. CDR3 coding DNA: TGTGCCAGCAGTGTAGGAAAGGGGGCCGTCGGACCCTACGAGCAGTACTTC.